What follows are 4 T cell receptor beta chains derived from one specimen sequenced in a study of T cells expressing NK-cell markers. TCRdb reanalyzed the 5' RACE reads and collapses them to one entry per CDR3 protein, without DNA. There are 150,000 or so distinct CDR3 sequences in the sample, with 37% held by the top ten. Sequencing input: blood T cells: a sorted CD56 or NKG2C T cell subset, CD4+ or CD8+ T cells, or bulk PBMC T cells (not recorded which). These receptors were taken from a woman between 45 and 60 years old in good health.

The chain has TRBV12-3 or TRBV12-4 and TRBJ2-7; the D call of TRBD2 rests on TCRdb alone, since no DNA is present to check it. This CDR3 spans 15 amino acids. CDR3: CASSLMRDSSYEQYF.

The chain couples TRBV29-1 to TRBJ2-3; TCRdb outputs TRBD1, but without DNA this stays unchecked. The CDR3 totals 11 residues. CDR1 is SQVTM and CDR2 is ANQGSEA in the germline V gene. CDR3 amino acids: CSATGADTQYF.

This chain connects TRBV7-8 to TRBJ1-5. The CDR3 is made up of 16 amino acids. Germline-derived CDR1 and CDR2 are SGHVS and FQNEAQ. CDR3 sequence reads: CASSLYGGEVGQPQHF.

V gene TRBV12-3 or TRBV12-4 combines with J gene TRBJ1-6; without DNA, the TCRdb call of TRBD1 cannot be checked. The CDR3 is made up of 14 amino acids. Here the CDR3 reads CASSPGTGGRGPHF.